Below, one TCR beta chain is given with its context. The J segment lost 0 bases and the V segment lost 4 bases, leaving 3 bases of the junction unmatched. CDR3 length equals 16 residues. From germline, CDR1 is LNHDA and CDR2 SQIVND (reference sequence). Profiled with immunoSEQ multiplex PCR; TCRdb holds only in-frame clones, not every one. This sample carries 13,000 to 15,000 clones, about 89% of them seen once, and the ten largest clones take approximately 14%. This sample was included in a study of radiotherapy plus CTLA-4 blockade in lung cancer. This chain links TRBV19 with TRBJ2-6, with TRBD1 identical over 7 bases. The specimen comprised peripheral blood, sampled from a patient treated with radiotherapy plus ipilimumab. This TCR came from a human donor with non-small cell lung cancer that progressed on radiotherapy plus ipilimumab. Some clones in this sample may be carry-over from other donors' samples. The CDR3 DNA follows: TGTGCCAGTAGTACGGGACAGAACTCTGGGGCCAACGTCCTGACTTTC. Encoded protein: CASSTGQNSGANVLTF.